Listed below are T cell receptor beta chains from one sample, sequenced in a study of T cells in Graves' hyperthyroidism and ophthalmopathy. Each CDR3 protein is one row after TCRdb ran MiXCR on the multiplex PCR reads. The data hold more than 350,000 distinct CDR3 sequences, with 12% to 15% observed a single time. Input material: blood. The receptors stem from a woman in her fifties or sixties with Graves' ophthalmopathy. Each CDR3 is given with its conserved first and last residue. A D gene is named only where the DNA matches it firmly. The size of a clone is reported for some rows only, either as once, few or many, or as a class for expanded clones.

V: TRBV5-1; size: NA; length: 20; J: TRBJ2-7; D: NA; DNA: TGCGCCAGCAGGTCAAATTCGTCGGGACTCTACCCCCGCCCCGACTACGAGCAGTACTTC; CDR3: CASRSNSSGLYPRPDYEQYF
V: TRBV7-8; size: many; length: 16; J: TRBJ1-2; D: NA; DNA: TGTGCCAGCAGCTTAGCGCTAGGGGGGCGAGGATATGGCTACACCTTC; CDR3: CASSLALGGRGYGYTF
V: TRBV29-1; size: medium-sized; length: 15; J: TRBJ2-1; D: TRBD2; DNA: TGCAGCGTTGGACTAGCGGGAGTAGACTACAATGAGCAGTTCTTC; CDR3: CSVGLAGVDYNEQFF
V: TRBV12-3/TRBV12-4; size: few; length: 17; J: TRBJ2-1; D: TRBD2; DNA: TGTGCCAGCAGAAGGACCCGGACCTCAGCGGGGATCGATGAGCAGTTCTTC; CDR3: CASRRTRTSAGIDEQFF
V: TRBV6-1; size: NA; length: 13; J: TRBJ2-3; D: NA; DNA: TGTGCCAGCAGACCACGTTTCACAGATACGCAGTATTTT; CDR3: CASRPRFTDTQYF
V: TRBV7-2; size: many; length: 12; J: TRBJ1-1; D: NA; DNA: TGTGCCAGCAGCTTACGGGGGACTGAAGCTTTCTTT; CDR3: CASSLRGTEAFF
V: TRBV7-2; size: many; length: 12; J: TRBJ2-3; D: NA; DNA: TGTGCCAGCAGCTTCCCCGGCGGTACGCAGTATTTT; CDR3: CASSFPGGTQYF
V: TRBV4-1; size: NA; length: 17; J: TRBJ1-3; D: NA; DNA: TGCGCCAGCAGCCAGGACCCGGGACGCTTGTATGGAAACACCATATATTTT; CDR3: CASSQDPGRLYGNTIYF
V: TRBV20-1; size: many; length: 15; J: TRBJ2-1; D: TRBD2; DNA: TGCAGTGCTAGGCCCCCCCGGGAGGTCCACAATGAGCAGTTCTTC; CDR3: CSARPPREVHNEQFF
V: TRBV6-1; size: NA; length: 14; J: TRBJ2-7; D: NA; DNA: TGTGCCAGCAGTTCGAGGGCCCAACTCTACGAGCAGTACTTC; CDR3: CASSSRAQLYEQYF
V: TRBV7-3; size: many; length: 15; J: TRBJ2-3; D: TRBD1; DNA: TGTGCCAGCAGCCCTGGACAGGGGCGCACAGATACGCAGTATTTT; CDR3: CASSPGQGRTDTQYF
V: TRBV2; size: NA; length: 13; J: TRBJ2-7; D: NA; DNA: TGTGCCAGCAGTGAACCGTCAAGCTACGAGCAGTACTTC; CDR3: CASSEPSSYEQYF
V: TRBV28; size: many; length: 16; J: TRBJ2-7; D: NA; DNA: TGTGCCAGCAGTTTATTCGTGACGGGTCCCTCCTACGAGCAGTACTTC; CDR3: CASSLFVTGPSYEQYF
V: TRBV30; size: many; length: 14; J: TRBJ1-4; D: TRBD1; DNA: TGTGCCTGGACCCCGGGACAGGGGGGTGAAAAACTGTTTTTT; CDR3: CAWTPGQGGEKLFF
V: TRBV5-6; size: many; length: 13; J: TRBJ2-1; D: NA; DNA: TGTGCCAGCAGCCCTCAGGGGAGCCATGAGCAGTTCTTC; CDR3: CASSPQGSHEQFF
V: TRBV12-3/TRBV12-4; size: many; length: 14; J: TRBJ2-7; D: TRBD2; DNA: TGTGCCAGCAGTTTGTCGGGAGGGAGGTACGAGCAGTACTTC; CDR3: CASSLSGGRYEQYF
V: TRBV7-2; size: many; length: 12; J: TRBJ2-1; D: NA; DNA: TGTGCCAGCAGCTCTACTATCAATGAGCAGTTCTTC; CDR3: CASSSTINEQFF
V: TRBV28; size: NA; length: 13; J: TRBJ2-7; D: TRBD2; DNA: TGTGCCAGCAGTTTTAGCGGGGGCTCCGAGCAGTACTTC; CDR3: CASSFSGGSEQYF
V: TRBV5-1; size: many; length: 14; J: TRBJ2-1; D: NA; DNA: TGCGCCAGCAGCCCGACCTGGGGGAGAGATGAGCAGTTCTTC; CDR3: CASSPTWGRDEQFF
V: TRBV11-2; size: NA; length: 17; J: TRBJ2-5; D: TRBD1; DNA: TGTGCCAGCAGCTTAGCCCACAGGGGAAGGTTTATAGAGACCCAGTACTTC; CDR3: CASSLAHRGRFIETQYF
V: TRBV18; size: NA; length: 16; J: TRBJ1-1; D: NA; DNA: TGTGCCAGCTCACCGGGTCGCGGGGACGGGGGCACTGAAGCTTTCTTT; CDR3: CASSPGRGDGGTEAFF
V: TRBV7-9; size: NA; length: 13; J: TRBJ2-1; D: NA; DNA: TGTGCCAGCAGCTTACTGGGGGGAGAAATGAAGTTCTTC; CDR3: CASSLLGGEMKFF
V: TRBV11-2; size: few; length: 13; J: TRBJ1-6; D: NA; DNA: TGTGCCAGCAGCTTAGAGCGGGGTTCACCCCTCCACTTT; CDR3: CASSLERGSPLHF
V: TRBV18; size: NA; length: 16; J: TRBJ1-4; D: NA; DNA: TGTGCCAGCTCACCAGGATCGAGTATGGGAGCGGAAAAACTGTTTTTT; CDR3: CASSPGSSMGAEKLFF
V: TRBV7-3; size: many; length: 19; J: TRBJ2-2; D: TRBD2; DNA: TGTGCCAGCAGCCCCAACCCCGGGACTAGCGGGAGGTTCGGCGGGGAGCTGTTTTTT; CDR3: CASSPNPGTSGRFGGELFF
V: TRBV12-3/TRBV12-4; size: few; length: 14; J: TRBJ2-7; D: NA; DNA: TGTGCCAGCAGTCCACGTAGACAGACCTACGAGCAGTACTTC; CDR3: CASSPRRQTYEQYF
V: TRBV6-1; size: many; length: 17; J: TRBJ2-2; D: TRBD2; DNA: TGTGCCAGCAGTGAAAGGACTAGCGGGGGCTACACCGGGGAGCTGTTTTTT; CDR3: CASSERTSGGYTGELFF
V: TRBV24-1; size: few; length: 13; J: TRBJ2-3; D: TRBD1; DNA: TGTGCCACCCGGGACAGGGTGACAGATACGCAGTATTTT; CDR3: CATRDRVTDTQYF
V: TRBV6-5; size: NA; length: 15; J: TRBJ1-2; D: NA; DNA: TGTGCCAGCAGTTACTCGGACGGCGCCGCGCGGGGCTACACCTTC; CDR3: CASSYSDGAARGYTF
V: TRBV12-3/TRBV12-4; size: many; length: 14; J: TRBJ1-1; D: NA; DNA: TGTGCCAGCAGTTTACGGGAGCGGAACACTGAAGCTTTCTTT; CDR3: CASSLRERNTEAFF
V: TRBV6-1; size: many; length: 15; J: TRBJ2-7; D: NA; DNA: TGTGCCAGGGAGGGAGGGACAGGAACCCCTTACGAGCAGTACTTC; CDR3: CAREGGTGTPYEQYF
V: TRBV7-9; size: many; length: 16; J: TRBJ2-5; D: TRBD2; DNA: TGTGCCAGCAGCTTAGTGGGAACTAGCGATCAAGAGACCCAGTACTTC; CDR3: CASSLVGTSDQETQYF
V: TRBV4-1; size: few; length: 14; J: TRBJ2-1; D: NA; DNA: TGCGCCAGCAGCCAAGTTAGTACCACCCATGAGCAGTTCTTC; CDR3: CASSQVSTTHEQFF
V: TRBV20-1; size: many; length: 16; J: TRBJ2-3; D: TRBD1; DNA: TGCAGTGCTAGAGAGGGGGGACAGGGGACCTGGGATACGCAGTATTTT; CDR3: CSAREGGQGTWDTQYF
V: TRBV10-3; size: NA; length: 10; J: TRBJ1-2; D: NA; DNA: TGTCCAGTTGGGCACTATGGCTACACCTTC; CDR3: CPVGHYGYTF
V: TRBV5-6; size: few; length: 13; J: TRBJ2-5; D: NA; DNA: TGTGCCAGCAGCTTGGGAGAGCCCGAGACCCAGTACTTC; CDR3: CASSLGEPETQYF
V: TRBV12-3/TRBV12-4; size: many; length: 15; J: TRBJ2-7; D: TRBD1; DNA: TGTGCCAGCAGTTTCCGGGACAGGGGGCTGTACGAGCAGTACTTC; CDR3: CASSFRDRGLYEQYF
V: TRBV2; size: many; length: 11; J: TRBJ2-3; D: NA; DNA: TGTGCCAGCAGTGAAAGAGATACGCAGTATTTT; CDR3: CASSERDTQYF
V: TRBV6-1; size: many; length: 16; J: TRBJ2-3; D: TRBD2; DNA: TGTGCCAGCAGCCAACGGGTTGGGAGGGCGGGAGATACGCAGTATTTT; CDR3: CASSQRVGRAGDTQYF
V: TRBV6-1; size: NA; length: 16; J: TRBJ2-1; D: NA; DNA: TGTGCCAGCAGGGGCCTGACGGGACTCTCCTACAATGAGCAGTTCTTC; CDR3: CASRGLTGLSYNEQFF
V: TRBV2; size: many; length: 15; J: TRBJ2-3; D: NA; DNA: TGTGCCAGCAGTGAAGGTGGGAGAGGCACAGATACGCAGTATTTT; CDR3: CASSEGGRGTDTQYF
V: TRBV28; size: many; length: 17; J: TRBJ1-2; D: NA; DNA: TGTGCCAGCAGTAGTCTTCGGCAGGGTTCCACCCTCTATGGCTACACCTTC; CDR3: CASSSLRQGSTLYGYTF
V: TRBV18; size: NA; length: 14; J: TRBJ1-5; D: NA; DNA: TGTGCCAGCTCACCAGCCCCAGGGAATCAGCCCCAGCATTTT; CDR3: CASSPAPGNQPQHF
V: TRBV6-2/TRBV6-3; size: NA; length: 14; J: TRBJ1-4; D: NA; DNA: TGTGCCAGCAGTTCAATGGGGACTAATGAAAAACTGTTTTTT; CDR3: CASSSMGTNEKLFF
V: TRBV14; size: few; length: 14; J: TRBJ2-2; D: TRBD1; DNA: TGTGCCAGCATGGGACAGAGTAACACCGGGGAGCTGTTTTTT; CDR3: CASMGQSNTGELFF
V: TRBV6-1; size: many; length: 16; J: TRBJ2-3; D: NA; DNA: TGTGCCAGCAGCCACTCGGCACAGGGAAGCACAGATACGCAGTATTTT; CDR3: CASSHSAQGSTDTQYF
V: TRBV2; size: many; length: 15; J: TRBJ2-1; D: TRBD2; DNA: TGTGCCAGCAGGACTCGGCGGGGAGGGCGCAATGAGCAGTTCTTC; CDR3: CASRTRRGGRNEQFF
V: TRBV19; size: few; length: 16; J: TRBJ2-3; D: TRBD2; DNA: TGTGCCAGTAGCCGGGGAGGGAGCGAGGATGGAGATACGCAGTATTTT; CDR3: CASSRGGSEDGDTQYF
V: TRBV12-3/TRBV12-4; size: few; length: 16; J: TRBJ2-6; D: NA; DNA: TGTGCCAGCAGTTTAACAGGGAGGCTTGGGGCCAACGTCCTGACTTTC; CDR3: CASSLTGRLGANVLTF
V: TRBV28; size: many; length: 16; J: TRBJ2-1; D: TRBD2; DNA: TGTGCCAGCAGTAACCTGGGACTAGCAGGCCTCAATGAGCAGTTCTTC; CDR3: CASSNLGLAGLNEQFF
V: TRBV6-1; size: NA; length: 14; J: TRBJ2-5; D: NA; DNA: TGTGCCAGCAGTGAATATGAAACCCAAGAGACCCAGTACTTC; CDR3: CASSEYETQETQYF
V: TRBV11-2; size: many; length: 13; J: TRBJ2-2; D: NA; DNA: TGTGCCAGCAGCCTGGTCAGAGCCGGGGAGCTGTTTTTT; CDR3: CASSLVRAGELFF
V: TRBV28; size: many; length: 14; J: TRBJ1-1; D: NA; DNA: TGTGCCAGCATCCTCGAGGCTGAAAGAACTGAAGCTTTCTTT; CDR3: CASILEAERTEAFF
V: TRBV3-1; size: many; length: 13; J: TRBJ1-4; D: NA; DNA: TGTGCCAGCAGCCCCGTCCAAGGAGGAAAACTGTTTTTT; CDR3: CASSPVQGGKLFF
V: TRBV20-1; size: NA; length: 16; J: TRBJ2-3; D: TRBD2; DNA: TGCAGTGCTACTAGCGGGAGGGCCGGATTGACAGATACGCAGTATTTT; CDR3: CSATSGRAGLTDTQYF
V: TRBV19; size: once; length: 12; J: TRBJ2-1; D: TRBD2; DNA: TGTGCCAGTAGCGGGAGGGTCGATGAGCAGTTCTTC; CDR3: CASSGRVDEQFF
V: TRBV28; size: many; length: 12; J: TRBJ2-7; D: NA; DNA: TGTGCCAGCAGGGACACTTCCTACGAGCAGTACTTC; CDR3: CASRDTSYEQYF